This TCR beta chain was observed in a study of cytomegalovirus exposure and HLA in healthy donors. 13 Jbeta primers and 60 Vbeta primers were used for the PCR. This table comes from immunoSEQ multiplex PCR, and its TCRdb copy is limited to in-frame clones, with some not included. In the table there are tens of thousands of clones, around 82% of which are singletons. In regard to this clone: Its antigen is unidentified.

General observations from the study: In a later analysis, HLA-associated TCR beta chains were more clonally expanded than equally common others. Because they were indistinguishable, some V segments, including TRBV6-2 and TRBV6-3, were excluded. TCR beta V- and J-gene trimming was later associated with a missense DCLRE1C variant.

The CDR3 runs 16 residues. Germline assignment: CDR1 SGHVS and CDR2 FNYEAQ. The trim removed 5 bases at V and 0 bases at J, leaving 7 bases unmatched. V is TRBV7-6 and J is TRBJ2-3, with 8 bases aligning to TRBD1. The TCR sequence derives from a female donor in good health and CMV-seronegative. Sample: PBMCs. DNA of the CDR3: TGTGCCAGCAGCCCAACAGGGGGTTATAGCACAGATACGCAGTATTTT. This translates into CASSPTGGYSTDTQYF.